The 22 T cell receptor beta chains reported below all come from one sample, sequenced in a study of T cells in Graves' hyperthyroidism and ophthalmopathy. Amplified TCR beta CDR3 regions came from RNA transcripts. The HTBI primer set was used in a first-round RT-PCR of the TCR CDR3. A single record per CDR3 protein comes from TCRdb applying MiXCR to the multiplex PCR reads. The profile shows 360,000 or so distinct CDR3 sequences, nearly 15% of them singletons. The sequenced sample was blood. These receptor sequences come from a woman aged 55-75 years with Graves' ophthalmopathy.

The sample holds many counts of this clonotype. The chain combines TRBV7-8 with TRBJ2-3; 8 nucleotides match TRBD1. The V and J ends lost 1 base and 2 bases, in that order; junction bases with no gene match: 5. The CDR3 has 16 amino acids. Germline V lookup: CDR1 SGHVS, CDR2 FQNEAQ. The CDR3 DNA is TGTGCCAGCAGCTTAGTCTCAGGGGGCTTCACAGATACGCAGTATTTT. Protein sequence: CASSLVSGGFTDTQYF.

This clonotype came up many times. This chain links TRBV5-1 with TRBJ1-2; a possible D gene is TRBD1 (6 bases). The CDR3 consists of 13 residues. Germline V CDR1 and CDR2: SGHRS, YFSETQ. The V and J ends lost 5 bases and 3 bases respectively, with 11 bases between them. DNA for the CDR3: TGCGCCAGCAGTCCTCGACAGGACTATGGCTACACCTTC. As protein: CASSPRQDYGYTF.

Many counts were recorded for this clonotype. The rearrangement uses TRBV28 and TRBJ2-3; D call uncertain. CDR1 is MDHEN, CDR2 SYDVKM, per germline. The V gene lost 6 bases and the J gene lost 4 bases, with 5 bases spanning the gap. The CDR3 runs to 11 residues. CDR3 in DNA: TGTGCCAGCAGCTCTCCAGATACGCAGTATTTT. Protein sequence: CASSSPDTQYF.

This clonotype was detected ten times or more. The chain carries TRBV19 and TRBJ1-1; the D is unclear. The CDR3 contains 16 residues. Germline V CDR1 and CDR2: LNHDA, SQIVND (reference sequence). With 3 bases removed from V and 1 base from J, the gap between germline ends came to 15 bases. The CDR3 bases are TGTGCCAGTAGTATGCTCTCCGGGTCGGAGAACACTGAAGCTTTCTTT. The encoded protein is CASSMLSGSENTEAFF.

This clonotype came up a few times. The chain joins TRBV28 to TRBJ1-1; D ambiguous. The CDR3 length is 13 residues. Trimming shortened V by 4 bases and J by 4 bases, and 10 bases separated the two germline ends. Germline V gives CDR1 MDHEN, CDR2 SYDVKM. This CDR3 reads CASSSFMGTEAFF. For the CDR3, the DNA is TGTGCCAGCAGTTCCTTCATGGGCACTGAAGCTTTCTTT.

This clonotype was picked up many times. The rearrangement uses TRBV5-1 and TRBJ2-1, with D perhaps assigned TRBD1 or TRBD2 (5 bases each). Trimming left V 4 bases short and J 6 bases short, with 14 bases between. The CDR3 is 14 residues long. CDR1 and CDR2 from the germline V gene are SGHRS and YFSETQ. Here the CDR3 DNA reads TGCGCCAGCAGCCTTGGGACCCAACGCAATGAGCAGTTCTTC. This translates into CASSLGTQRNEQFF.

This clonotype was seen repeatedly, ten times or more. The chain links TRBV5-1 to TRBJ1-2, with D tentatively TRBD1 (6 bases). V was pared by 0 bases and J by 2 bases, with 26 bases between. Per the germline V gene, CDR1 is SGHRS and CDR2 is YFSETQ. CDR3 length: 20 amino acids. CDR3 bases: TGCGCCAGCAGCTTGGAGGGGGGCACCGGACGGCGGTTCGCCAACTATGGCTACACCTTC. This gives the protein CASSLEGGTGRRFANYGYTF.

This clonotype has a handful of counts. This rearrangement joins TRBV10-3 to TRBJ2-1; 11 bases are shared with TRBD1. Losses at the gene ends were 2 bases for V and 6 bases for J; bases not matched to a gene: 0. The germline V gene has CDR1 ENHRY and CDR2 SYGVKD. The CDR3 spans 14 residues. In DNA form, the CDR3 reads TGTGCCATCAGTGAGGGACAGGGGGCCAATGAGCAGTTCTTC. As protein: CAISEGQGANEQFF.

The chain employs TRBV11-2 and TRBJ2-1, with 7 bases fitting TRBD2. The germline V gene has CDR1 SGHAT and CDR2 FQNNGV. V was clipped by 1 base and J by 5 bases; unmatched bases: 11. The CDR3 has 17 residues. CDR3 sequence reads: CASSLGRDWGGDNEQFF. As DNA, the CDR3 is TGTGCCAGCAGCTTAGGGCGGGATTGGGGGGGGGACAATGAGCAGTTCTTC.

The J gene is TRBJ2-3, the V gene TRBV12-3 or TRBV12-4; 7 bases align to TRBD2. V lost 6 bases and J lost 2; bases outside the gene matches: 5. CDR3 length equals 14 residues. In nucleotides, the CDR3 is TGTGCCAGCAGCGGGAGCGGGAACACAGATACGCAGTATTTT. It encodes CASSGSGNTDTQYF.

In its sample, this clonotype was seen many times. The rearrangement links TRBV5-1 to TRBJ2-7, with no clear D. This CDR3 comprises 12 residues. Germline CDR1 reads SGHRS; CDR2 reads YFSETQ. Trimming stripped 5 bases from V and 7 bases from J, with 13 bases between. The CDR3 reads CASRLSPREQYF. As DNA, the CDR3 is TGCGCCAGCAGGTTGAGTCCTCGGGAGCAGTACTTC.

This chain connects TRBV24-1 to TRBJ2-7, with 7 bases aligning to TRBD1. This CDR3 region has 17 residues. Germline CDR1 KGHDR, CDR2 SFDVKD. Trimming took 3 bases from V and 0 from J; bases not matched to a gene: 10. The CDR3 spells CATSDGSPGQSSYEQYF. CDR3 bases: TGTGCCACCAGTGATGGATCCCCGGGACAGAGCTCCTACGAGCAGTACTTC.

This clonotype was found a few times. The CDR3 bases are TGTGCCTCCCGGCGTGGACTAGCGGGAGTCCAGGAGACCCAGTACTTC. Protein sequence: CASRRGLAGVQETQYF. The chain joins TRBV4-2 to TRBJ2-5, with 13 bases identical to TRBD2. CDR1 is LGHNA, CDR2 YNFKEQ, per germline. The CDR3 is made up of 16 amino acids. The J segment lost 5 bases and the V segment lost 11 bases, leaving 14 bases of the junction unmatched.

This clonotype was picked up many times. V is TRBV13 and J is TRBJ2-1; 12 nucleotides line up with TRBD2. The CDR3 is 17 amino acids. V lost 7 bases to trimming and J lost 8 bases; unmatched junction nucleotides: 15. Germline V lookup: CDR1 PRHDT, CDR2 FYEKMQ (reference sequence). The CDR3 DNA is TGTGCCAGCAACTCCCCTTCGACTAGCGGGAGTACAGATGAGCAGTTCTTC. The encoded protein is CASNSPSTSGSTDEQFF.

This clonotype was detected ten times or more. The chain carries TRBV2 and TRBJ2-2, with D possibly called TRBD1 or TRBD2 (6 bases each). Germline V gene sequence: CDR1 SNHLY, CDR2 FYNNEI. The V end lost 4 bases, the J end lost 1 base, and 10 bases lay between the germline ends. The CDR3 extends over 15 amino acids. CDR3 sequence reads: CASSAAGQNTGELFF. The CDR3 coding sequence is TGTGCCAGCAGTGCTGCGGGACAGAACACCGGGGAGCTGTTTTTT.

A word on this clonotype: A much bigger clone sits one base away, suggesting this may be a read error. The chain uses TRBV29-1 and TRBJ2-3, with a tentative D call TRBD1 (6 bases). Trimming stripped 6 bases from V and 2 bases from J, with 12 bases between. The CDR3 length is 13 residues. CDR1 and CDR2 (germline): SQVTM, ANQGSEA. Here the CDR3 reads CSVTRQDTDTQYF. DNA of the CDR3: TGCAGCGTAACTAGACAGGACACAGATACGCAGTATTTT.

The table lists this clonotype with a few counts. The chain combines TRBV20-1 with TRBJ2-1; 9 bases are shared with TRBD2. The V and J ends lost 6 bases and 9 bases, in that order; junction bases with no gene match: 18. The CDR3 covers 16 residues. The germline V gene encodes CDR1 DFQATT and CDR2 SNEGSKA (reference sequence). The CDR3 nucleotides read TGCAGTGCCCATGGGGCATTAGGCGGGAGGGCCAGTGAGCAGTTCTTC. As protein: CSAHGALGGRASEQFF.

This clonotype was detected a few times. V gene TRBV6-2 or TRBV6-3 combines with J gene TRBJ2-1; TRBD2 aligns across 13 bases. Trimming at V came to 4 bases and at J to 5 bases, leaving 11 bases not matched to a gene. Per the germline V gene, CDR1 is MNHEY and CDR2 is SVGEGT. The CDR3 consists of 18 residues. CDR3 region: CASSWELAGGQPHNEQFF. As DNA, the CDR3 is TGTGCCAGCAGTTGGGAACTAGCGGGAGGGCAGCCCCACAATGAGCAGTTCTTC.

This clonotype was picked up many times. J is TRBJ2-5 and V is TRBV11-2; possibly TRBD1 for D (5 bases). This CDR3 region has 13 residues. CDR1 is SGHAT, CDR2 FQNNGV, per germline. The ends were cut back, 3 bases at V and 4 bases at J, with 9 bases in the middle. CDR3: CASSFEGVETQYF. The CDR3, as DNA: TGTGCCAGCAGCTTTGAAGGGGTAGAGACCCAGTACTTC.

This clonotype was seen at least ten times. CDR3 amino acids: CASSYGTGGSPLHF. The CDR3 coding sequence is TGCGCCAGCAGTTACGGCACCGGTGGTTCACCCCTCCACTTT. This rearrangement joins TRBV5-1 to TRBJ1-6; D is undetermined. This CDR3 is 14 amino acids long. Germline V gives CDR1 SGHRS, CDR2 YFSETQ. The germline V and J ends were trimmed by 5 bases and 9 bases, with 15 bases remaining between them. The full variable domain, its missing parts supplied by reference TRBV5-1 and TRBJ1-6, is KAGVTQTPRYLIKTRGQQVTLSCSPISGHRSVSWYQQTPGQGLQFLFEYFSETQRNKGNFPGRFSGRQFSNSRSEMNVSTLELGDSALYLCASSYGTGGSPLHFGNGTRLTVT.

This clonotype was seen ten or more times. The CDR3 sequence is CASSSNRGQTEQYF. In DNA form, the CDR3 reads TGTGCCAGCAGCTCTAACAGGGGGCAGACCGAGCAGTACTTC. V gene TRBV7-2 combines with J gene TRBJ2-7; TRBD1 agrees at 9 bases. Trimming cost V 4 bases and J 6 bases; bases outside gene matches: 7. This CDR3 contains 14 residues. Germline assignment: CDR1 SGHTA and CDR2 FQGNSA.

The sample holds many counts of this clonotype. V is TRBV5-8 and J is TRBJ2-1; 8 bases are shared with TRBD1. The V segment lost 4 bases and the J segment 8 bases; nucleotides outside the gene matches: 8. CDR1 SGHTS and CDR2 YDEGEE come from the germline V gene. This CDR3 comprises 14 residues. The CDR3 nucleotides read TGTGCCAGCAGCCCTGGGTCAGGGGGCTATGAGCAGTTCTTC. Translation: CASSPGSGGYEQFF.